These 16 T cell receptor beta chains came from one sample sequenced in a study of cytomegalovirus exposure and HLA in healthy donors. PCR was performed using 60 Vbeta and 13 Jbeta primers. Some clones are missing from TCRdb's copy, which holds only in-frame ones; the method was immunoSEQ multiplex PCR. Among 45,000 to 55,000 clones, around 62% were seen once, and the ten largest hold approximately 12%. The specimen was PBMCs. The receptor source for this set is a human donor in good health.

This clone was detected only a few times. This chain uses TRBV4-1 with TRBJ2-7; a possible D gene is TRBD1 (5 bases). Per germline, CDR1 MGHRA and CDR2 YSYEKL. The CDR3 loop spans 15 amino acids. The V gene lost 1 base and the J gene lost 1 base, with 11 bases spanning the gap. As DNA, the CDR3 is TGCGCCAGCAGCCAAGGCCCCAGGGAATCCTACGAGCAGTACTTC. It codes for CASSQGPRESYEQYF.

J is TRBJ2-7 and V is TRBV27; a weak D match, TRBD2 (5 bases). Germline V gene lookup returns CDR1 MNHEY and CDR2 SMNVEV (reference sequence). This CDR3 comprises 13 residues. V shed 3 bases and J shed 2 bases, with 8 bases lying between them. As DNA, the CDR3 is TGTGCCAGCAGTTTCGGACTGGCCTACGAGCAGTACTTC. Amino acid sequence: CASSFGLAYEQYF.

The chain is built from TRBV7-9 and TRBJ1-6; tentatively, D is TRBD1 (5 bases). The germline gives CDR1 SEHNR, CDR2 FQNEAQ (reference sequence). Deletions cut 5 bases from V and 10 bases from J, with 12 bases between. The CDR3 consists of 13 residues. CDR3 in DNA: TGTGCCAGCAGCAAGGGGTTCGGGTCACCCCTCCACTTT. Amino acids: CASSKGFGSPLHF. The full variable domain, in which reference TRBV7-9 and TRBJ1-6 provide the parts outside the CDR3, is DTGVSQNPRHKITKRGQNVTFRCDPISEHNRLYWYRQTLGQGPEFLTYFQNEAQLEKSRLLSDRFSAERPKGSFSTLEIQRTEQGDSAMYLCASSKGFGSPLHFGNGTRLTVT.

The CDR3: CASSSATSGKQETQYF. The CDR3 DNA reads TGTGCCAGCAGCTCAGCGACTAGCGGGAAGCAAGAGACCCAGTACTTC. The chain links TRBV7-6 to TRBJ2-5, with TRBD2 matching over 11 bases. Germline assignment: CDR1 SGHVS and CDR2 FNYEAQ. The CDR3 is 16 amino acids. Losses at the gene ends were 4 bases for V and 2 bases for J; bases not matched to a gene: 6.

The rearrangement joins TRBV14 to TRBJ2-1; possibly TRBD2 for D (5 bases). V gave up 4 bases and J gave up 0 bases, with 13 bases separating them. Germline V gene data show CDR1 as SGHDN and CDR2 as FVKESK. The CDR3 has 16 residues. CDR3 residues: CASSRPGYSSYNEQFF. DNA for the CDR3: TGTGCCAGCAGCCGGCCGGGATATAGCTCCTACAATGAGCAGTTCTTC.

This clone appeared a few times. This rearrangement joins TRBV19 to TRBJ1-5; D unclear. CDR3 length: 13 residues. Germline CDR1 is LNHDA and CDR2 is SQIVND (reference sequence). V gave up 6 bases and J gave up 0 bases, with 6 bases separating them. In DNA form, the CDR3 reads TGTGCCAGTAGAGCCCCTAGCAATCAGCCCCAGCATTTT. Its translation: CASRAPSNQPQHF.

The rearrangement joins TRBV4-1 to TRBJ1-1, with TRBD1 identical over 8 bases. The V gene's germline CDR1 is MGHRA and CDR2 YSYEKL. The length of the CDR3 is 15 residues. With 2 bases clipped from V and 4 bases from J, the junction kept 6 bases outside the gene matches. The CDR3 is CASSQQGARSTEAFF. The CDR3, as DNA: TGCGCCAGCAGCCAACAGGGGGCGCGAAGCACTGAAGCTTTCTTT.

Here the CDR3 reads CASSPPAQDTQYF. The CDR3 DNA is TGTGCCAGCTCACCACCGGCCCAGGATACGCAGTATTTT. This chain connects TRBV18 to TRBJ2-3; the D is unclear. CDR3 length equals 13 residues. Germline assignment: CDR1 KGHSH and CDR2 LQKENI. V was shortened by 0 bases and J by 6 bases, with 7 bases between the two germline ends.

This clone occurred a few times. The chain is built from TRBV2 and TRBJ1-5, with TRBD1 identical over 9 bases. Germline CDR1 reads SNHLY; CDR2 reads FYNNEI. The CDR3 loop spans 15 amino acids. J lost 7 bases, V lost 6 bases, and 10 bases had no gene match. The chain's CDR3 is CASSDEGQGRQPQHF. Written as DNA, the CDR3 is TGTGCCAGCAGCGACGAGGGACAGGGCCGGCAGCCCCAGCATTTT.

J is TRBJ2-3 and V is TRBV19, with TRBD2 identical over 14 bases. From germline, CDR1 is LNHDA and CDR2 SQIVND (reference sequence). The trim removed 3 bases at V and 4 bases at J, leaving 3 bases unmatched. The CDR3 contains 16 residues. CDR3 in amino acids: CASSMGTSGGPDTQYF. DNA for the CDR3: TGTGCCAGTAGTATGGGGACTAGCGGGGGCCCAGATACGCAGTATTTT.

The chain is built from TRBV23-1 and TRBJ1-6; the D gene is possibly TRBD1 (5 bases). TRBV23-1 is identified as an open reading frame with a role that is uncertain. The CDR3 contains 17 residues. V dropped 1 base and J dropped 0 bases, with 10 bases sitting between them. CDR3 in amino acids: CASSQLARASYNSPLHF. CDR3 DNA: TGCGCCAGCAGTCAATTGGCCAGGGCCTCCTATAATTCACCCCTCCACTTT.

This clone showed up just a few times. The J gene is TRBJ1-6, the V gene TRBV4-3; a possible D gene is TRBD1 (5 bases). V gave up 0 bases and J gave up 7 bases, with 10 bases separating them. The V gene's germline CDR1 is LGHNA and CDR2 YSLEER. The CDR3 covers 15 residues. In DNA, the CDR3 is TGCGCCAGCAGCCAAGACAGGGCCTCCAATTCACCCCTCCACTTT. It translates to CASSQDRASNSPLHF.

The rearrangement uses TRBV7-9 and TRBJ2-5, with 7 bases matching TRBD1. The J call may be in error: the DNA end matches TRBJ2-7 better. CDR3 size: 13 residues. Germline V gene data show CDR1 as SEHNR and CDR2 as FQNEAQ (reference sequence). The CDR3 reads CASSIQGKGEQYF. CDR3 sequence (DNA): TGTGCCAGCAGCATACAGGGGAAGGGCGAGCAGTACTTC.

This chain uses TRBV19 with TRBJ1-5; D is unresolved. This CDR3 has 15 amino acids. Trimming left V 1 base short and J 4 bases short, with 11 bases between. The germline CDR1 and CDR2 sequences are LNHDA and SQIVND (reference sequence). The chain's CDR3 is CASSIGLSGNQPQHF. CDR3 bases: TGTGCCAGTAGTATAGGCCTCTCGGGAAATCAGCCCCAGCATTTT.

This clone was seen only once. This chain uses TRBV7-6 with TRBJ2-7; 7 bases are a match to TRBD1. Losses at the gene ends were 5 bases for V and 4 bases for J; bases not matched to a gene: 20. The CDR3 is 18 residues long. CDR1 SGHVS and CDR2 FNYEAQ come from the germline V gene. For the CDR3, the DNA is TGTGCCAGCAGCACTATCACCCAGCCGGGGACAGAGGGTTACGAGCAGTACTTC. Protein: CASSTITQPGTEGYEQYF.

The chain employs TRBV7-6 and TRBJ1-2; TRBD1 matches 10 bases. Losses at the gene ends were 5 bases for V and 8 bases for J; bases not matched to a gene: 2. Germline V gene sequence: CDR1 SGHVS, CDR2 FNYEAQ. This CDR3 has 12 residues. As DNA, the CDR3 is TGTGCCAGCAGCGGGACAGGGGTCGGCTACACCTTC. Its protein product is CASSGTGVGYTF. Full variable domain (missing parts from reference TRBV7-6 and TRBJ1-2): GAGVSQSPRYKVTKRGQDVALRCDPISGHVSLYWYRQALGQGPEFLTYFNYEAQQDKSGLPNDRFSAERPEGSISTLTIQRTEQRDSAMYRCASSGTGVGYTFGSGTRLTVV.